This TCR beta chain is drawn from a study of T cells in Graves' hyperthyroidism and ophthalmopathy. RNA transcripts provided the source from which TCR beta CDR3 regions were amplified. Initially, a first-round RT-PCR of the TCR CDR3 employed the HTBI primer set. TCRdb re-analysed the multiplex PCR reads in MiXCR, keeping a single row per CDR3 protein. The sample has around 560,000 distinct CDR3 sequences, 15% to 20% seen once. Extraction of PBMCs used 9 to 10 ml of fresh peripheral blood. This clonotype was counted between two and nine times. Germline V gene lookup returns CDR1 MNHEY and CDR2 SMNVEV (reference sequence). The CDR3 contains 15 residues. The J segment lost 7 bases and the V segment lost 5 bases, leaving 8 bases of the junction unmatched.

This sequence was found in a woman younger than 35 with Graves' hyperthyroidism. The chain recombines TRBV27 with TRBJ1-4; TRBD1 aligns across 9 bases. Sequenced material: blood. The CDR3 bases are TGTGCCAGCAGTGGGGGGACAGGGTCTCGTGAAAAACTGTTTTTT. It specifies CASSGGTGSREKLFF.